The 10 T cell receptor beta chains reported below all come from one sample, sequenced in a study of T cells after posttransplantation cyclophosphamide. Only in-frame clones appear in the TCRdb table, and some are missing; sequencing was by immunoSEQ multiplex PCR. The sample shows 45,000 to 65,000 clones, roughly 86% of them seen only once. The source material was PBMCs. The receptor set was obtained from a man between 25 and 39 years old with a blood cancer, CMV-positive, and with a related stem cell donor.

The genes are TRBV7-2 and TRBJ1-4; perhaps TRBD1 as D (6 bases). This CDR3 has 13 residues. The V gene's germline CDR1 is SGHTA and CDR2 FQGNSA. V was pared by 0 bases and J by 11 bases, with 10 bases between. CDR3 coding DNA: TGTGCCAGCAGCTTAGCGGAGGGGGGGAAACTGTTTTTT. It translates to CASSLAEGGKLFF.

CDR3 bases: TGTGCCAGCACTCTGAGAGGCCAGCCCCAGCATTTT. Translating it yields CASTLRGQPQHF. The rearrangement links TRBV28 to TRBJ1-5; D not resolved. The germline CDR1 and CDR2 sequences are MDHEN and SYDVKM. The ends were cut back, 7 bases at V and 7 bases at J, with 11 bases in the middle. CDR3 length: 12 residues. The variable domain in full, completed from reference TRBV28 and TRBJ1-5, reads DVKVTQSSRYLVKRTGEKVFLECVQDMDHENMFWYRQDPGLGLRLIYFSYDVKMKEKGDIPEGYSVSREKKERFSLILESASTNQTSMYLCASTLRGQPQHFGDGTRLSIL.

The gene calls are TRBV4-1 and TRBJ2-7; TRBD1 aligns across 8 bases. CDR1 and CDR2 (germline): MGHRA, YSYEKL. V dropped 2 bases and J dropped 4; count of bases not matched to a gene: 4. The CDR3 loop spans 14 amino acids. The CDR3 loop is CASSQTGGEYEQYF. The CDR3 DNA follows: TGCGCCAGCAGCCAAACAGGGGGAGAATACGAGCAGTACTTC.

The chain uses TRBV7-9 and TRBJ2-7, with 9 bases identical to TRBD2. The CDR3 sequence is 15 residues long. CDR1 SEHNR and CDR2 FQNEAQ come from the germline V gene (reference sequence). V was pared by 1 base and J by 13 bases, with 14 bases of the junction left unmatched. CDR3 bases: TGTGCCAGCAGCTTAGTCGGGTCTTTAGCGGGAGTAAAATACTTC. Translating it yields CASSLVGSLAGVKYF.

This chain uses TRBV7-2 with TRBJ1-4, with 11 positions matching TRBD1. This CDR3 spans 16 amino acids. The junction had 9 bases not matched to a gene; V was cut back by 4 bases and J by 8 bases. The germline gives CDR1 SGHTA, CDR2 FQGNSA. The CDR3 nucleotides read TGTGCCAGCAGCTCCGCTGGGACAGGGGGGTGGGAAAAACTGTTTTTT. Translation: CASSSAGTGGWEKLFF.

CDR3: CASSGVGWGRETQYF. Here the CDR3 DNA reads TGTGCCAGCAGTGGGGTGGGTTGGGGGCGAGAGACCCAGTACTTC. V and J are TRBV27 and TRBJ2-5; TRBD1 is a possible D gene (6 bases). Germline CDR1 reads MNHEY; CDR2 reads SMNVEV (reference sequence). V was cut by 5 bases and J by 4 bases, with 17 bases left in between. The length of the CDR3 is 15 residues.

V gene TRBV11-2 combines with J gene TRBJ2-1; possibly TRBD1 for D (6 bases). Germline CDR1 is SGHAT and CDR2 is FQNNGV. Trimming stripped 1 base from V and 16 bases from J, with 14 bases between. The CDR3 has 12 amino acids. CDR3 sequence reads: CASSLGTGSHFF. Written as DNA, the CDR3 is TGTGCCAGCAGCTTAGGTACAGGGAGTCATTTCTTC.

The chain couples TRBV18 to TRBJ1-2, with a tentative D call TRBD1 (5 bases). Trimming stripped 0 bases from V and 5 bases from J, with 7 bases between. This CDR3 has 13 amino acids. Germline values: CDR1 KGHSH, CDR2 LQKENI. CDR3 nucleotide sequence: TGTGCCAGCTCACCACCGGACATTTATGGCTACACCTTC. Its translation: CASSPPDIYGYTF. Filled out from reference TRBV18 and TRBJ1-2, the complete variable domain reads NAGVMQNPRHLVRRRGQEARLRCSPMKGHSHVYWYRQLPEEGLKFMVYLQKENIIDESGMPKERFSAEFPKEGPSILRIQQVVRGDSAAYFCASSPPDIYGYTFGSGTRLTVV.

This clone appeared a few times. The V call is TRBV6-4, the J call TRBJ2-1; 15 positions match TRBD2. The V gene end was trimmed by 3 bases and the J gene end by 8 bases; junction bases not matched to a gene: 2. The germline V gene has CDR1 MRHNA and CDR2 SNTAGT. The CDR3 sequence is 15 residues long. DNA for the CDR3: TGTGCCAGCAGTGAGGGACTAGCGGGAGGTTATGAGCAGTTCTTC. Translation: CASSEGLAGGYEQFF.

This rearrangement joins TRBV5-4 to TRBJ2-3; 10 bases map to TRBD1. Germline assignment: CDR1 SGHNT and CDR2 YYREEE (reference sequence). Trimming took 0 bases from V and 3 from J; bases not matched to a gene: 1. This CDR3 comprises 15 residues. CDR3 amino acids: CASSLGQGATDTQYF. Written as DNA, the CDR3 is TGTGCCAGCAGCTTGGGACAGGGGGCAACAGATACGCAGTATTTT.